The clone carrying this T cell receptor (beta chain) was picked up one time. The junction departs from the called germline gene at one end, perhaps through a read error. This sample is drawn from a study of tumor-infiltrating lymphocytes in primary liver carcinoma. The investigators made TCR beta cDNA from roughly 0.45 ug total RNA, using a constant-region primer. Generation of the TCR beta libraries relied on three nested multiplex PCR rounds using slightly modified ARM-PCR. For roughly 10 cycles apiece, the opening two PCR rounds ran with TRBV1-TRBV30 forward primers and a C-beta reverse primer. MiXCR, applied by TCRdb to the multiplex PCR reads, yields one record per CDR3 protein. Of 50,000 to 70,000 distinct CDR3 sequences in the sample, 65% to 80% were seen once. Without any cell sorting, about 20-32 mg of bulk tissue yielded co-extracted RNA and DNA. Every tumor contributed samples taken at five separate regions.

Germline-derived CDR1 and CDR2 are SGHAT and FQNNGV. This CDR3 is 15 amino acids long. The specimen sequenced was liver tumor tissue from sampling region 2. Subset in this sample: tumor region T2, inferior pole. This receptor was identified in a man aged 40-49 years with primary liver carcinoma and hepatitis B virus infection. V usage is TRBV11-2 and J usage is TRBJ1-3; a weak D match, TRBD1 (5 bases). The CDR3 is CASSFLEGAGNTIYF. As DNA, the CDR3 is TGTGCCAGTAGCTTTCTTGAAGGGGCTGGAAACACCATATATTTT.